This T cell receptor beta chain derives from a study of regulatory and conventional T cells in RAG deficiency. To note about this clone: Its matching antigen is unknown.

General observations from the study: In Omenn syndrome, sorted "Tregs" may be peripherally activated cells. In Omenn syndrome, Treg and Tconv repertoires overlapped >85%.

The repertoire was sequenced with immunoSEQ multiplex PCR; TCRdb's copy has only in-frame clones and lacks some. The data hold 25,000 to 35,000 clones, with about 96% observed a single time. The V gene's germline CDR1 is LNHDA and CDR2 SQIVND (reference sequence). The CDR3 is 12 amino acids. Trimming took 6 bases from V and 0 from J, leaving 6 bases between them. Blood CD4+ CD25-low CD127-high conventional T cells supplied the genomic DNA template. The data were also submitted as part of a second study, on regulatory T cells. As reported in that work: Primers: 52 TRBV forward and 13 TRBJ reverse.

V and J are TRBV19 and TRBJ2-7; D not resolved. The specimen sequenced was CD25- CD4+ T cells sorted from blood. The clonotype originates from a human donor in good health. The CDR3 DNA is TGTGCCAGTAGCATCAGCTCCTACGAGCAGTACTTC. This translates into CASSISSYEQYF. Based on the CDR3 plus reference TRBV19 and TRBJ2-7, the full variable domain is DGGITQSPKYLFRKEGQNVTLSCEQNLNHDAMYWYRQDPGQGLRLIYYSQIVNDFQKGDIAEGYSVSREKKESFPLTVTSAQKNPTAFYLCASSISSYEQYFGPGTRLTVT.